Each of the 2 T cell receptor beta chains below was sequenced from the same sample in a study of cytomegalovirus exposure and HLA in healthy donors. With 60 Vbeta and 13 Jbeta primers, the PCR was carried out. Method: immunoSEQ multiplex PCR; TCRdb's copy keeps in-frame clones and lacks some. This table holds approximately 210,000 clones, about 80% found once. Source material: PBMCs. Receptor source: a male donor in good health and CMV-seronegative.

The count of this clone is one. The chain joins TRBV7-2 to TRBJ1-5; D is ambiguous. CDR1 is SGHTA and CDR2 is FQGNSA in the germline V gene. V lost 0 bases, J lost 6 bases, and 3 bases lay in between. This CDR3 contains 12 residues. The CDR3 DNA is TGTGCCAGCAGCTTAGCCGGTCAGCCCCAGCATTTT. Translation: CASSLAGQPQHF.

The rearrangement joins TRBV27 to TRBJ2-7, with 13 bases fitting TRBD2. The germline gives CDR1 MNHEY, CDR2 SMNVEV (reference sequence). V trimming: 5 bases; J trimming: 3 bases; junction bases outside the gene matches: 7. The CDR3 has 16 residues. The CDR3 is CASSTLAGGPLYEQYF. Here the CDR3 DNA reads TGTGCCAGCAGTACACTAGCGGGAGGGCCCCTCTACGAGCAGTACTTC.